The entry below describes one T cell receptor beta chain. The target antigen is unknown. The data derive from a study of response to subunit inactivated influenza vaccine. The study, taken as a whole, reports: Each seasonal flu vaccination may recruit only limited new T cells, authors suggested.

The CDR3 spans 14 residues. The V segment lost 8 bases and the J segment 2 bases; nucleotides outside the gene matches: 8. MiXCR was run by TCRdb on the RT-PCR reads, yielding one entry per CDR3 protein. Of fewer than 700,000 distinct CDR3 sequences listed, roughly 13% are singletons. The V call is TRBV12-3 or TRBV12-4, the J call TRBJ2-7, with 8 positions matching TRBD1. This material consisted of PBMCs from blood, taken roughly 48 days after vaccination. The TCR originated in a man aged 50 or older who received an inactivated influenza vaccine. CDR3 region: CASGALDRAYEQYF. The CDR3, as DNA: TGTGCCAGCGGGGCCTTGGACAGGGCCTACGAGCAGTACTTC.